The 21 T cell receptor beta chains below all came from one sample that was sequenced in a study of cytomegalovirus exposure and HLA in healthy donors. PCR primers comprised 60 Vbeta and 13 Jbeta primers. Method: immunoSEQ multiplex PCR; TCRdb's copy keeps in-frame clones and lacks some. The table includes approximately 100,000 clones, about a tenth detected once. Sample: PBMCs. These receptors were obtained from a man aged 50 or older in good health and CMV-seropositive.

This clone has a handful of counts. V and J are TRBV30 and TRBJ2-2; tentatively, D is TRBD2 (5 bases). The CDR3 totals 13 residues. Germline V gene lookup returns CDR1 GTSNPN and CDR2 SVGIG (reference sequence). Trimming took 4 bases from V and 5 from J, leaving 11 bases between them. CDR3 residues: CAWTLWRTGELFF. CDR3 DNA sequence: TGTGCCTGGACACTCTGGAGGACCGGGGAGCTGTTTTTT.

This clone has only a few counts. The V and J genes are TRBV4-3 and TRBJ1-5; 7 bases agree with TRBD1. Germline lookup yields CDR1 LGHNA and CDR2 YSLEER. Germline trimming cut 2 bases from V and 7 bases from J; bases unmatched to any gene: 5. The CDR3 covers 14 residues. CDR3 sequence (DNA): TGCGCCAGCAGCCAAACGGACAGGTCACAGCCCCAGCATTTT. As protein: CASSQTDRSQPQHF.

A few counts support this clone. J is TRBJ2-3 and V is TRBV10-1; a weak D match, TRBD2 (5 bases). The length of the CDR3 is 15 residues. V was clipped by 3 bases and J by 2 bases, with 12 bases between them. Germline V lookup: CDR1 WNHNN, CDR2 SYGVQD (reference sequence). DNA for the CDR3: TGCGCCAGCAGTGATCCCGGACTTGCCACAGATACGCAGTATTTT. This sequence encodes CASSDPGLATDTQYF.

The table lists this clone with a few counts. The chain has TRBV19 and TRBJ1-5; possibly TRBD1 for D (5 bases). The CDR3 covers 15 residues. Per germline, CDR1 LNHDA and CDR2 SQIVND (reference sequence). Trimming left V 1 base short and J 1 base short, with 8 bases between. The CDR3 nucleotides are TGTGCCAGTAGTATAGGGGCAGGGAGCAATCAGCCCCAGCATTTT. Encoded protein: CASSIGAGSNQPQHF.

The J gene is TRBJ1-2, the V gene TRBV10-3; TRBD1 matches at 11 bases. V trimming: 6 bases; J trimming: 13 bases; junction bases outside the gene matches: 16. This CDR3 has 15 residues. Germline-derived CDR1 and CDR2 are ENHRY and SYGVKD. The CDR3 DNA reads TGTGCCATCAGCTTCTCTACCTCGGGACAGGGGGACTGCACCTTC. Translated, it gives CAISFSTSGQGDCTF.

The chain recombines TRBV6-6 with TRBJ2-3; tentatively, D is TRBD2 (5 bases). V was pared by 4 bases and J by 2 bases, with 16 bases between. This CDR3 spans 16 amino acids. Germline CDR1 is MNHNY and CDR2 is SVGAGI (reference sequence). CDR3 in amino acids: CASSSERSPPTDTQYF. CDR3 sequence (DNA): TGTGCCAGCAGTTCCGAGCGGAGCCCCCCCACAGATACGCAGTATTTT.

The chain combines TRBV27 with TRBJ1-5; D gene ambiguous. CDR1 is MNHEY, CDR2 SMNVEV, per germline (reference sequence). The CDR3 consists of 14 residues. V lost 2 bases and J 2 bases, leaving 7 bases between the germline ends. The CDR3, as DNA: TGTGCCAGCAGTTTAGCGCCTCGCAATCAGCCCCAGCATTTT. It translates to CASSLAPRNQPQHF.

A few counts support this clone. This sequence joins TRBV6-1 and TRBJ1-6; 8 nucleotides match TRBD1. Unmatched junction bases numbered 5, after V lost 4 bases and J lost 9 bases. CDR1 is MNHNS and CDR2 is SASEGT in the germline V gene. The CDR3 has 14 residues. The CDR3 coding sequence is TGTGCCAGCAGTGCCAGGACAGGGAGTTCACCCCTCCACTTT. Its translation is CASSARTGSSPLHF.

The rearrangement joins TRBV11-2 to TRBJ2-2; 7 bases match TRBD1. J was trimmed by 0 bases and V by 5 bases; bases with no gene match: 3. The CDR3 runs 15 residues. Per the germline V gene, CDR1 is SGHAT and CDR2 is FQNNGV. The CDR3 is CASSGGTANTGELFF. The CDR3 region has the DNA TGTGCCAGCAGCGGTGGGACAGCGAACACCGGGGAGCTGTTTTTT.

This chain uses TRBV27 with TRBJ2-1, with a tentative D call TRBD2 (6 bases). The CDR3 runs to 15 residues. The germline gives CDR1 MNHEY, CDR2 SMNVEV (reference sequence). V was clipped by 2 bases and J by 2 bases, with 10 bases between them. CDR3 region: CASSLVRGPYNEQFF. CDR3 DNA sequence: TGTGCCAGCAGTTTAGTGCGGGGACCCTACAATGAGCAGTTCTTC.

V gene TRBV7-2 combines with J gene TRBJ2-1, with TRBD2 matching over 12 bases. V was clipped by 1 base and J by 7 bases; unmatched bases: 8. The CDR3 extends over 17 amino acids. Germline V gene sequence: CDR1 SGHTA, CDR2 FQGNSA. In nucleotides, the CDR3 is TGTGCCAGCAGCTTAGTGTCTAGCGGGAGGGCTCGGAATGAGCAGTTCTTC. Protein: CASSLVSSGRARNEQFF.

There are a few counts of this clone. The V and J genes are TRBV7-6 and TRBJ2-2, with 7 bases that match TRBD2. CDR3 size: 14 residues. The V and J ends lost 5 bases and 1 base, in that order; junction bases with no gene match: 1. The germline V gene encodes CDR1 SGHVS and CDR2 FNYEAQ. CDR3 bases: TGTGCCAGCAGCGCTAGCGGGAACACCGGGGAGCTGTTTTTT. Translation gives CASSASGNTGELFF.

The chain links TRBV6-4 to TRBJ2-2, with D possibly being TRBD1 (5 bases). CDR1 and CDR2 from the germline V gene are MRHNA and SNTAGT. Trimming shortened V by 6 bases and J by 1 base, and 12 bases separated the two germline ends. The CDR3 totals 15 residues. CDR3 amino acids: CASSYDSQNTGELFF. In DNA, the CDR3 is TGTGCCAGCAGCTACGACAGTCAGAACACCGGGGAGCTGTTTTTT.

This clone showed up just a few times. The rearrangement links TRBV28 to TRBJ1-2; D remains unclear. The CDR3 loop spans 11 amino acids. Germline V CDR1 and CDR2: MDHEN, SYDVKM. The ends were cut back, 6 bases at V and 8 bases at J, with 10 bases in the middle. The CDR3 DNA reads TGTGCCAGCAGCCCCTCGAGGGGCTACACCTTC. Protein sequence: CASSPSRGYTF.

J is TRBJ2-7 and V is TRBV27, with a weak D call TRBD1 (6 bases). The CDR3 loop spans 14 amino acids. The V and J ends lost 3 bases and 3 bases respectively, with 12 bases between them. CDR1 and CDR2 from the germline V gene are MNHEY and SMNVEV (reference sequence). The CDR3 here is CASSFDGGRYEQYF. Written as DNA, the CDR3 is TGTGCCAGCAGTTTTGATGGGGGCCGCTACGAGCAGTACTTC.

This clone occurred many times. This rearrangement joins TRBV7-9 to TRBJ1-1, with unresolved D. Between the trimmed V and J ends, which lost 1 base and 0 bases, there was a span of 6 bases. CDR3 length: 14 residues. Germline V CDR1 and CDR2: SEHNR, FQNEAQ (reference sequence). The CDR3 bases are TGTGCCAGCAGCTTAGGGAGGCTGAACACTGAAGCTTTCTTT. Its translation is CASSLGRLNTEAFF.

CDR3 protein: CASSWMAGATNEKLFF. The DNA for the CDR3 is TGTGCCAGCAGCTGGATGGCAGGTGCAACTAATGAAAAACTGTTTTTT. This sequence joins TRBV5-5 and TRBJ1-4; D gene unclear. Trimming stripped 3 bases from V and 0 bases from J, with 12 bases between. Looked up from germline, CDR1 is SGHKS and CDR2 is YYEKEE (reference sequence). CDR3 length equals 16 residues.

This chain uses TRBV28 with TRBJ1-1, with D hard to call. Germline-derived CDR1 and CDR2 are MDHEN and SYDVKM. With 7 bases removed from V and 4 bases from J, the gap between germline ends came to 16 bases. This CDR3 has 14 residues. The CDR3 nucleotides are TGTGCCAGCACCCCCTCGGGGTCGGGCACTGAAGCTTTCTTT. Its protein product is CASTPSGSGTEAFF.

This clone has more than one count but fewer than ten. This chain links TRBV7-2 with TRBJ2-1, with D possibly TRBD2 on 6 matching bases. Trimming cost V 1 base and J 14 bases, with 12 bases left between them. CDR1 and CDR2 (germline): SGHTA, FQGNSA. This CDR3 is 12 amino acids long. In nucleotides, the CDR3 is TGTGCCAGCAGCTTAGATACGGGAGACAAGTTCTTC. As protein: CASSLDTGDKFF. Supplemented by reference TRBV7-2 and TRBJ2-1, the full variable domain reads GAGVSQSPSNKVTEKGKDVELRCDPISGHTALYWYRQSLGQGLEFLIYFQGNSAPDKSGLPSDRFSAERTGGSVSTLTIQRTQQEDSAVYLCASSLDTGDKFFGPGTRLTVL.

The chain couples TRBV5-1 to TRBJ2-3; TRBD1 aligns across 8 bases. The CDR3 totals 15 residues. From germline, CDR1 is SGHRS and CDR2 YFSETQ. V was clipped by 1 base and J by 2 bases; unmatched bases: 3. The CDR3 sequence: CASSLLTGDTDTQYF. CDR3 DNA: TGCGCCAGCAGCTTGCTGACAGGGGACACAGATACGCAGTATTTT.

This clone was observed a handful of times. The CDR3 loop reads CASSRSSGQGGYEQYF. The CDR3 DNA reads TGCGCCAGCAGCCGAAGCTCGGGACAGGGGGGCTACGAGCAGTACTTC. This chain links TRBV5-1 with TRBJ2-7, with 11 nucleotides matching TRBD1. The junction had 9 bases not matched to a gene; V was cut back by 4 bases and J by 3 bases. Germline V gene lookup returns CDR1 SGHRS and CDR2 YFSETQ. This CDR3 contains 16 residues.